In its sample, the clone carrying this TCR beta chain is medium-sized. The antigen is not known. The sample comes from a study of spatial heterogeneity in lung cancer. CDR3 length equals 15 residues. The V and J ends lost 3 bases and 2 bases respectively, with 12 bases between them. Study results and limitations: For expanded intratumoral alpha and beta TCRs, counts tracked tumor mutation counts.

Time point noted: sample taken at primary tumor resection. Sequencing was performed on whole RNA extracted from tumor and nontumor lung tissue, or from frozen PBMC, and the material was left unsorted. Every TCR cDNA molecule carried a tag that served as a unique molecular identifier. One entry per CDR3 protein, called by TCRdb with MiXCR from the 5' RACE reads. The data show some 880 distinct CDR3 sequences, under 8.5% seen once. Here the sequenced sample was lung tumor tissue, taken at surgery. The genes are TRBV12-3 or TRBV12-4 and TRBJ2-3; possibly TRBD1 for D (6 bases). The clonotype originates from a female donor with early-stage non-small cell lung cancer. CDR3 amino acids: CASSFGQSLTDTQYF. For the CDR3, the DNA is TGTGCCAGCAGTTTCGGACAGAGCCTCACAGATACGCAGTATTTT.